This entry lists 10 T cell receptor beta chains sequenced from one sample in a study of blood T cells in healthy people across ages. Combining a sample-barcoded 5' primer with a J-beta primer mix, a second PCR ran for roughly 7 to 11 cycles. TCRdb recomputed calls from the 5' RACE reads with MiXCR, one row per CDR3 protein. The table shows approximately 960,000 distinct CDR3 sequences, with 25% to 35% occurring only once. This sample was also put to use in a study of T cells of mothers and their children.

Specimen: blood. The receptors here all came from a woman between 40 and 50 years old in good health.

This clonotype was counted between two and nine times. V gene TRBV20-1 combines with J gene TRBJ2-1; TRBD2 aligns across 12 bases. CDR1 is DFQATT, CDR2 SNEGSKA, per germline (reference sequence). Losses at the gene ends were 2 bases for V and 2 bases for J; bases not matched to a gene: 7. The CDR3 contains 17 residues. The CDR3: CSARRLRTSGTYNEQFF. For the CDR3, the DNA is TGCAGTGCTAGAAGGTTGAGGACTAGCGGGACCTACAATGAGCAGTTCTTC.

This clonotype has ten or more counts. This chain links TRBV6-1 with TRBJ2-3; D may be TRBD2 (6 bases). V was clipped by 10 bases and J by 6 bases, with 26 bases between them. CDR1 is MNHNS and CDR2 is SASEGT in the germline V gene. The CDR3 sequence is 16 residues long. CDR3 sequence reads: CATHPGGSTPRDTQYF. The CDR3 DNA sequence: TGTGCCACCCACCCCGGAGGGTCTACACCAAGGGATACGCAGTATTTT.

The gene calls are TRBV10-2 and TRBJ1-1, with D maybe TRBD1 (5 bases). V lost 6 bases, J lost 0 bases, and 11 bases lay in between. There are 14 residues in the CDR3. In germline, CDR1 is WSHSY, CDR2 SAAADI. In DNA, the CDR3 is TGCGCCAGCAGGGGACTTAACATGAACACTGAAGCTTTCTTT. Translation: CASRGLNMNTEAFF.

This clonotype has only a few counts. The chain carries TRBV6-6 and TRBJ1-2; 7 nucleotides line up with TRBD1. The CDR3 consists of 16 residues. The germline CDR1 and CDR2 sequences are MNHNY and SVGAGI (reference sequence). V lost 2 bases to trimming and J lost 2 bases; unmatched junction nucleotides: 8. CDR3 loop: CASSYPQGTGNYGYTF. CDR3 DNA sequence: TGTGCCAGCAGTTACCCACAGGGGACGGGGAACTATGGCTACACCTTC.

This rearrangement joins TRBV7-2 to TRBJ2-3; 10 bases line up with TRBD1. The CDR3 loop spans 19 amino acids. Looked up from germline, CDR1 is SGHTA and CDR2 is FQGNSA. J lost 2 bases, V lost 5 bases, and 16 bases had no gene match. Here the CDR3 reads CASSAGTGAPYPLTDTQYF. The CDR3 bases are TGTGCCAGCAGCGCCGGGACAGGGGCCCCGTACCCCCTCACAGATACGCAGTATTTT.

The genes are TRBV7-2 and TRBJ2-5; no reliable D call. The germline V and J ends were trimmed by 4 bases and 11 bases, with 14 bases remaining between them. Germline CDR1 reads SGHTA; CDR2 reads FQGNSA. The CDR3 loop spans 12 amino acids. CDR3 amino acids: CASSYGSKGQYF. DNA for the CDR3: TGTGCCAGCAGCTACGGGTCCAAAGGGCAGTACTTC.

About this clonotype itself: One base away lies a much larger clone, so this may be a sequencing read error. This chain connects TRBV12-5 to TRBJ2-1; 9 bases agree with TRBD1. CDR1 is LGHNT and CDR2 is FRNRAP in the germline V gene. The CDR3 has 15 residues. As DNA, the CDR3 is TGTGCTAGTGGCAATACGGGACAGGGAAACAATGAGCGGTTCTTC. Translating gives CASGNTGQGNNERFF.

This clonotype turned up a few times. CDR3 DNA: TGTGCCAGCAGTCGACCAGGGGTTAGGGCTGAAGCTTTCTTT. Residues: CASSRPGVRAEAFF. The gene calls are TRBV6-5 and TRBJ1-1, with D possibly matching TRBD1 (6 bases). Germline CDR1 and CDR2: MNHEY and SVGAGI. This CDR3 contains 14 residues. Trimming removed 5 bases from V and 6 bases from J, with 16 bases in between.

This clonotype has ten or more counts. The J gene is TRBJ2-7, the V gene TRBV12-3 or TRBV12-4, with D perhaps TRBD1 (6 bases). The ends were cut back, 4 bases at V and 2 bases at J, with 12 bases in the middle. The CDR3 spans 14 residues. DNA for the CDR3: TGTGCCAGCAGTTCCCTAGACAGGACCTACGAGCAGTACTTC. Its translation is CASSSLDRTYEQYF.

The chain uses TRBV12-3 or TRBV12-4 and TRBJ1-1; D is unclear. The CDR3 totals 13 residues. V lost 4 bases and J 2 bases, leaving 8 bases between the germline ends. CDR3 DNA sequence: TGTGCCAGCAGTTCCGTACTAAACACTGAAGCTTTCTTT. This gives the protein CASSSVLNTEAFF.